The 26 T cell receptor beta chains presented below share a single source sample, sequenced in a study of T cells after yellow fever vaccination. Each CDR3 protein is one row after TCRdb ran MiXCR on the 5' RACE reads. The sample yields some 160,000 distinct CDR3 sequences, roughly a tenth seen once. The sample in question was CD8+ T cells sorted from PBMCs, obtained 45 days after the yellow fever booster vaccination. The receptors shown here come from a man aged 18 to 35 who received the YFV17D yellow fever vaccine.

V and J are TRBV9 and TRBJ1-5; the D is unclear. The germline CDR1 and CDR2 sequences are SGDLS and YYNGEE. This CDR3 has 15 residues. Deletions cut 2 bases from V and 2 bases from J, with 11 bases between. The CDR3 region is CASSVGSTRNQPQHF. CDR3 DNA: TGTGCCAGCAGCGTCGGGTCTACCCGCAATCAGCCCCAGCATTTT.

This clonotype was detected only a few times. This rearrangement joins TRBV29-1 to TRBJ2-5, with 7 positions matching TRBD2. Trimming took 6 bases from V and 5 from J; bases not matched to a gene: 9. Germline V gives CDR1 SQVTM, CDR2 ANQGSEA. The CDR3 has 13 residues. CDR3 sequence (DNA): TGCAGCGTCGTGGGGGGGGAACTGGAGACCCAGTACTTC. This translates into CSVVGGELETQYF.

This clonotype was seen a handful of times. The chain joins TRBV12-3 or TRBV12-4 to TRBJ1-6; TRBD1 matches 7 bases. This CDR3 has 16 amino acids. Trimming at V came to 5 bases and at J to 6 bases, leaving 10 bases not matched to a gene. The CDR3 DNA sequence: TGTGCCAGCAGTCCCCCGTGGAGGGGGCTTAATTCACCCCTCCACTTT. This gives the protein CASSPPWRGLNSPLHF.

A few counts support this clonotype. J is TRBJ2-7 and V is TRBV27; D ambiguous. CDR3 length equals 14 residues. The ends were cut back, 1 base at V and 0 bases at J, with 7 bases in the middle. The V gene's germline CDR1 is MNHEY and CDR2 SMNVEV (reference sequence). CDR3 coding DNA: TGTGCCAGCAGTTTATACGGAAGCTCCTACGAGCAGTACTTC. It translates to CASSLYGSSYEQYF.

In its sample, this clonotype was seen a few times. The rearrangement links TRBV4-3 to TRBJ2-5; D call uncertain. The germline CDR1 and CDR2 sequences are LGHNA and YSLEER. Trimming pared 0 bases from V and 5 bases from J, leaving 10 bases between. The CDR3 loop spans 14 amino acids. The CDR3 is CASSQDTVGETQYF. Here the CDR3 DNA reads TGCGCCAGCAGCCAAGATACAGTCGGGGAGACCCAGTACTTC.

J is TRBJ2-1 and V is TRBV4-3; D perhaps matches TRBD2 (6 bases). The germline V and J ends were trimmed by 5 bases and 12 bases, with 14 bases remaining between them. CDR1 and CDR2 (germline): LGHNA, YSLEER. The CDR3 consists of 12 residues. The CDR3 coding sequence is TGCGCCAGCAGCTCAGGACTATCTCGGCAGTTCTTC. It specifies CASSSGLSRQFF.

The chain couples TRBV9 to TRBJ2-3; TRBD1 agrees at 7 bases. This CDR3 region has 15 residues. Germline trimming cut 3 bases from V and 0 bases from J; bases unmatched to any gene: 4. Germline assignment: CDR1 SGDLS and CDR2 YYNGEE. The CDR3 sequence is CASSAGTVSTDTQYF. In DNA form, the CDR3 reads TGTGCCAGCAGCGCTGGGACAGTAAGCACAGATACGCAGTATTTT.

This clonotype was observed a few times. The rearrangement links TRBV6-6 to TRBJ1-4; perhaps TRBD1 as D (5 bases). From germline, CDR1 is MNHNY and CDR2 SVGAGI (reference sequence). The V end lost 3 bases, the J end lost 7 bases, and 6 bases lay between the germline ends. There are 12 residues in the CDR3. CDR3 DNA sequence: TGTGCCAGCAGTTATCAGGGTGAAAAACTGTTTTTT. Protein sequence: CASSYQGEKLFF.

This clonotype has ten or more counts. The genes are TRBV5-1 and TRBJ2-5, with D unclear. Trimming removed 0 bases at V and 2 bases at J, with 5 bases between. This CDR3 contains 13 residues. Looked up from germline, CDR1 is SGHRS and CDR2 is YFSETQ. The CDR3 sequence is CASSLGLQETQYF. The DNA for the CDR3 is TGCGCCAGCAGCTTGGGGCTGCAAGAGACCCAGTACTTC.

V is TRBV5-6 and J is TRBJ1-1, with D possibly being TRBD1 (6 bases). The CDR3 loop spans 12 amino acids. Trimming pared 6 bases from V and 6 bases from J, leaving 12 bases between. Germline assignment: CDR1 SGHDT and CDR2 YYEEEE. The CDR3 DNA sequence: TGTGCCAGCAATTACAGGGCGGCTGAAGCTTTCTTT. It encodes CASNYRAAEAFF.

The chain links TRBV25-1 to TRBJ2-4; a weak D match, TRBD1 (6 bases). Germline V gene lookup returns CDR1 MGHDK and CDR2 SYGVNS. There are 12 residues in the CDR3. CDR3: CAVQGAKNIQYF. The CDR3 bases are TGTGCTGTACAGGGAGCCAAAAACATTCAGTACTTC.

This clonotype was observed a few times. This sequence joins TRBV5-1 and TRBJ2-5, with D possibly being TRBD1 (6 bases). The CDR3 has 16 residues. Trimming removed 1 base from V and 5 bases from J, with 18 bases in between. CDR1 and CDR2 from the germline V gene are SGHRS and YFSETQ. The CDR3 sequence is CASSLTEGQRRETQYF. In DNA form, the CDR3 reads TGCGCCAGCAGCTTGACCGAAGGACAGAGGCGGGAGACCCAGTACTTC.

This clonotype was observed a handful of times. This chain joins TRBV7-6 and TRBJ2-5; 11 positions agree with TRBD2. There are 18 residues in the CDR3. J was trimmed by 1 base and V by 5 bases; bases with no gene match: 12. CDR1 SGHVS and CDR2 FNYEAQ come from the germline V gene. The DNA for the CDR3 is TGTGCCAGCAGCCCAGGGTCTGGGACTAGCGGCACCCAAGAGACCCAGTACTTC. It yields the protein CASSPGSGTSGTQETQYF.

The CDR3 is CASSPVDRAYEQYF. CDR3 nucleotides: TGTGCCAGCAGTCCGGTGGACAGGGCCTACGAGCAGTACTTC. The gene calls are TRBV6-6 and TRBJ2-7, with 8 bases aligning to TRBD1. The CDR3 contains 14 residues. V lost 5 bases, J lost 2 bases, and 5 bases stayed unmatched. CDR1 is MNHNY and CDR2 is SVGAGI in the germline V gene (reference sequence).

This chain links TRBV7-9 with TRBJ2-1; D not certain. Germline V gene lookup returns CDR1 SEHNR and CDR2 FQNEAQ (reference sequence). CDR3 length: 15 amino acids. V lost 0 bases and J lost 4, with 10 bases in between. The CDR3: CASSLAPQSYNEQFF. The CDR3 nucleotides are TGTGCCAGCAGCTTAGCGCCGCAGTCTTACAATGAGCAGTTCTTC.

The chain employs TRBV7-6 and TRBJ2-3; 9 bases align to TRBD2. Per the germline V gene, CDR1 is SGHVS and CDR2 is FNYEAQ. The CDR3 loop spans 18 amino acids. V gave up 3 bases and J gave up 1 base; unmatched junction bases: 11. The CDR3 DNA reads as TGTGCCAGCAGCTTCCCCCCCTCGCGGGGGGGCCGCACAGATACGCAGTATTTT. Its protein is CASSFPPSRGGRTDTQYF.

This clonotype showed up many times. The chain uses TRBV29-1 and TRBJ2-1; 7 bases line up with TRBD2. Germline V gene sequence: CDR1 SQVTM, CDR2 ANQGSEA. This CDR3 comprises 13 residues. V lost 6 bases and J lost 4; bases outside the gene matches: 6. The chain's CDR3 is CSVFQRGYNEQFF. The DNA for the CDR3 is TGCAGCGTATTCCAGCGGGGATACAATGAGCAGTTCTTC.

This chain uses TRBV19 with TRBJ1-1; D gene unclear. This CDR3 region has 14 residues. Per the germline V gene, CDR1 is LNHDA and CDR2 is SQIVND (reference sequence). Trimming took 3 bases from V and 1 from J, leaving 9 bases between them. CDR3 sequence: CASSIMGPNTEAFF. Here the CDR3 DNA reads TGTGCCAGTAGTATTATGGGTCCGAACACTGAAGCTTTCTTT.

This clonotype occurred many times. The J gene is TRBJ2-1, the V gene TRBV4-1; D ambiguous. Trimming shortened V by 4 bases and J by 5 bases, and 6 bases separated the two germline ends. Germline CDR1 and CDR2: MGHRA and YSYEKL. The CDR3 is 12 amino acids. The CDR3 DNA is TGCGCCAGCAGCCGTCGGAACAATGAGCAGTTCTTC. Its translation is CASSRRNNEQFF.

The chain links TRBV7-2 to TRBJ1-4; no clear D gene. Trimming pared 0 bases from V and 6 bases from J, leaving 11 bases between. The CDR3 loop spans 15 amino acids. The germline V gene encodes CDR1 SGHTA and CDR2 FQGNSA. The CDR3 DNA follows: TGTGCCAGCAGCTTAGCGGACCGATGGGATGAAAAACTGTTTTTT. It is translated as CASSLADRWDEKLFF.

CDR3 coding DNA: TGTGCCAGCAGCTTTGCGAGGGTAGTGGGCACCGGGGAGCTGTTTTTT. Protein product: CASSFARVVGTGELFF. V is TRBV7-2 and J is TRBJ2-2; possible D gene TRBD2, 5 bases. Germline CDR1 reads SGHTA; CDR2 reads FQGNSA. Trimming took 3 bases from V and 4 from J, leaving 15 bases between them. This CDR3 is 16 amino acids long.

The chain has TRBV20-1 and TRBJ2-2, with 12 bases fitting TRBD2. V lost 1 base to trimming and J lost 6 bases; unmatched junction nucleotides: 12. The CDR3 covers 18 residues. Germline CDR1 and CDR2: DFQATT and SNEGSKA (reference sequence). CDR3 sequence (DNA): TGCAGTGCTAGAGGCCTGAGACTAGCGGGGGCTTTGGCCGGGGAGCTGTTTTTT. It yields the protein CSARGLRLAGALAGELFF.

The chain employs TRBV5-4 and TRBJ2-1; possibly TRBD1 or TRBD2 for D (7 bases each). CDR1 is SGHNT, CDR2 YYREEE, per germline (reference sequence). V shed 10 bases and J shed 8 bases, with 10 bases lying between them. This CDR3 region has 10 residues. The CDR3 DNA reads as TGTGCCGCAGGGGGGGATGAGCAGTTCTTC. The encoded protein is CAAGGDEQFF.

The V gene is TRBV9, the J gene TRBJ2-2, with D tentatively TRBD2 (6 bases). The CDR3 contains 14 residues. Per germline, CDR1 SGDLS and CDR2 YYNGEE. V was pared by 0 bases and J by 7 bases, with 10 bases between. Here the CDR3 DNA reads TGTGCCAGCAGCGTAGGCGGGGCTGACGGGGAGCTGTTTTTT. It encodes CASSVGGADGELFF.

The chain employs TRBV5-1 and TRBJ1-1; no definite D call. The V end lost 2 bases, the J end lost 1 base, and 9 bases lay between the germline ends. The CDR3 extends over 14 amino acids. Per the germline V gene, CDR1 is SGHRS and CDR2 is YFSETQ. As DNA, the CDR3 is TGCGCCAGCAGCTTACGGATTTGGAACACTGAAGCTTTCTTT. It specifies CASSLRIWNTEAFF.

The chain links TRBV6-2 or TRBV6-3 to TRBJ1-1; D is unclear. CDR1 is MNHEY, CDR2 SVGEGT, per germline. Trimming stripped 7 bases from V and 0 bases from J, with 9 bases between. CDR3 length: 13 amino acids. The CDR3 DNA is TGTGCCAGCACCTATAGGGTGAACACTGAAGCTTTCTTT. It codes for CASTYRVNTEAFF.